This TCR beta chain was sequenced during a study of blood T cell repertoires in COVID-19. At the level of the study: Acute and convalescent COVID-19 samples came from the United States, Italy and Spain. In each case, the material was cDNA or gDNA derived from T cells, B-cell-depleted T cells, or PBMCs.

V was pared by 5 bases and J by 4 bases, with 2 bases of the junction left unmatched. The V gene's germline CDR1 is MDHEN and CDR2 SYDVKM. The CDR3 totals 14 residues. Original analysis: Amplification with reference gene primers provided the estimates of nucleated cell counts. The data were produced by immunoSEQ multiplex PCR, yet TCRdb's version contains in-frame clones alone and is incomplete. The V and J calls and clone size were taken over from that table, and D and trimming were inferred from the DNA. The data show tens of thousands of clones, around 82% seen once. This clonotype was sampled from a human donor in a cohort sampled during active COVID-19. The material sequenced was peripheral blood. This sequence joins TRBV28 and TRBJ2-1, with 10 bases lining up with TRBD2. The CDR3 sequence is CASSASGGYNEQFF. The CDR3 DNA reads as TGTGCCAGCAGTGCTAGCGGGGGTTACAATGAGCAGTTCTTC.